One sample yielded the 23 T cell receptor beta chains listed below, sequenced in a study of CD8+ T cells in alopecia areata. The sequencing template was cDNA reverse transcribed from extracted RNA. Assay used: immunoSEQ multiplex PCR; TCRdb lists only in-frame clones, some missing. The sample lists approximately 180,000 clones, about three fifths occurring once. Treatment meaning: oral pan-JAK inhibitor, 5-10 mg twice daily. The material was CD4+ T cells sorted from blood, obtained at week 24, from a patient treated with tofacitinib. These receptors were collected from a human donor with alopecia areata.

The rearrangement uses TRBV5-1 and TRBJ2-2; D is possibly TRBD1 or TRBD2 (5 bases each). The CDR3 length is 15 residues. V dropped 0 bases and J dropped 4 bases, with 10 bases sitting between them. Germline V CDR1 and CDR2: SGHRS, YFSETQ. The CDR3 DNA reads TGCGCCAGCAGCTTGGGCAGGGACCCCACCGGGGAGCTGTTTTTT. This codes for CASSLGRDPTGELFF.

The chain links TRBV30 to TRBJ2-2; the D is unclear. CDR1 GTSNPN and CDR2 SVGIG come from the germline V gene (reference sequence). The germline V and J ends were trimmed by 2 bases and 6 bases, with 13 bases remaining between them. The CDR3 contains 14 residues. CDR3 coding DNA: TGTGCCTGGAGTCTGCGCCCGGGCGCCGGGGAGCTGTTTTTT. Encoded protein: CAWSLRPGAGELFF.

V is TRBV11-2 and J is TRBJ1-2; D is possibly TRBD1 (6 bases). V lost 5 bases, J lost 2 bases, and 15 bases lay in between. CDR1 is SGHAT, CDR2 FQNNGV, per germline. This CDR3 comprises 15 residues. In DNA, the CDR3 is TGTGCCAGCAGCCCTACGGGGGGGCCGAACTATGGCTACACCTTC. It translates to CASSPTGGPNYGYTF.

The CDR3 loop is CASSQVQGAYTEAFF. CDR3 sequence (DNA): TGCGCCAGCAGCCAAGTACAGGGGGCCTACACTGAAGCTTTCTTT. V usage is TRBV4-3 and J usage is TRBJ1-1, with 9 nucleotides matching TRBD1. Losses at the gene ends were 1 base for V and 3 bases for J; bases not matched to a gene: 3. Germline V gene data show CDR1 as LGHNA and CDR2 as YSLEER. The CDR3 has 15 amino acids.

This clone was seen many times. V usage is TRBV19 and J usage is TRBJ1-5, with unresolved D. The CDR3 loop spans 12 amino acids. V was trimmed by 0 bases and J by 5 bases, leaving 2 bases between them. Germline values: CDR1 LNHDA, CDR2 SQIVND (reference sequence). CDR3 amino acids: CASSIEYQPQHF. In DNA, the CDR3 is TGTGCCAGTAGTATAGAGTATCAGCCCCAGCATTTT.

The chain links TRBV6-1 to TRBJ1-2; no firm D call. V lost 4 bases, J lost 3 bases, and 15 bases lay in between. CDR1 is MNHNS, CDR2 SASEGT, per germline. This CDR3 has 15 amino acids. The CDR3 DNA sequence: TGTGCCAGCAGTGCCCTTTGGGGAACAGACTATGGCTACACCTTC. The encoded protein is CASSALWGTDYGYTF.

The rearrangement uses TRBV29-1 and TRBJ2-1, with D unclear. The germline gives CDR1 SQVTM, CDR2 ANQGSEA. V was shortened by 4 bases and J by 3 bases, with 10 bases between the two germline ends. This CDR3 contains 13 residues. The CDR3 DNA reads TGCAGCGTTGTTATCGGCAACTACAATGAGCAGTTCTTC. Its translation is CSVVIGNYNEQFF.

This clone was recorded a few times. The genes are TRBV2 and TRBJ2-1, with D possibly matching TRBD2 (6 bases). Trimming shortened V by 0 bases and J by 9 bases, and 12 bases separated the two germline ends. This CDR3 region has 14 residues. In germline, CDR1 is SNHLY, CDR2 FYNNEI. The CDR3 sequence: CASSEAAGAGEQFF. The CDR3 DNA reads TGTGCCAGCAGTGAAGCGGCAGGAGCGGGTGAGCAGTTCTTC. The complete variable domain, with remaining parts taken from reference TRBV2 and TRBJ2-1, reads EPEVTQTPSHQVTQMGQEVILRCVPISNHLYFYWYRQILGQKVEFLVSFYNNEISEKSEIFDDQFSVERPDGSNFTLKIRSTKLEDSAMYFCASSEAAGAGEQFFGPGTRLTVL.

The chain couples TRBV6-4 to TRBJ1-6; the D is unclear. The CDR3 has 16 amino acids. V lost 5 bases and J 5 bases, leaving 16 bases between the germline ends. Germline-derived CDR1 and CDR2 are MRHNA and SNTAGT. This CDR3 is CASSQHSALDNSPLHF. CDR3 sequence (DNA): TGTGCCAGCAGTCAACACAGTGCTCTCGATAATTCACCCCTCCACTTT.

The chain couples TRBV4-3 to TRBJ1-6, with 8 bases identical to TRBD1. V dropped 0 bases and J dropped 9; count of bases not matched to a gene: 10. This CDR3 contains 17 residues. Germline V gives CDR1 LGHNA, CDR2 YSLEER. The CDR3 DNA sequence: TGCGCCAGCAGCCAAGATACCGGGACAGGCCGAGCTTCACCCCTCCACTTT. Translation: CASSQDTGTGRASPLHF.

This clone was counted between two and nine times. The CDR3 loop is CASSGAWDTQYF. The CDR3 DNA sequence: TGTGCCAGCAGTGGCGCTTGGGATACGCAGTATTTT. V is TRBV25-1 and J is TRBJ2-3; D is ambiguous. Looked up from germline, CDR1 is MGHDK and CDR2 is SYGVNS. This CDR3 is built from 12 residues. V was cut by 4 bases and J by 6 bases, with 8 bases left in between.

Only a few counts were recorded for this clone. This chain links TRBV7-9 with TRBJ2-1; TRBD2 aligns across 8 bases. Germline CDR1 reads SEHNR; CDR2 reads FQNEAQ (reference sequence). The CDR3 covers 18 residues. V lost 3 bases, J lost 0 bases, and 10 bases stayed unmatched. The CDR3 DNA reads TGTGCCAGCAGCTTCTCACTAGCGGAGACGAGCTCCTACAATGAGCAGTTCTTC. Translated: CASSFSLAETSSYNEQFF.

The chain has TRBV7-3 and TRBJ1-1; D remains unclear. The CDR3 spans 14 residues. Germline CDR1 and CDR2: SGHTA and FQGTGA. Trimming removed 5 bases at V and 2 bases at J, with 12 bases between. DNA for the CDR3: TGTGCCAGCAGCACCGACGGACCTAACACTGAAGCTTTCTTT. It codes for CASSTDGPNTEAFF. Based on the CDR3 plus reference TRBV7-3 and TRBJ1-1, the full variable domain is GAGVSQTPSNKVTEKGKYVELRCDPISGHTALYWYRQSLGQGPEFLIYFQGTGAADDSGLPNDRFFAVRPEGSVSTLKIQRTERGDSAVYLCASSTDGPNTEAFFGQGTRLTVV.

The chain uses TRBV18 and TRBJ1-5, with TRBD1 identical over 7 bases. Germline V gives CDR1 KGHSH, CDR2 LQKENI. J was trimmed by 7 bases and V by 2 bases; bases with no gene match: 11. The CDR3 has 16 residues. Here the CDR3 reads CASSPAPTGAGQPQHF. DNA for the CDR3: TGTGCCAGCTCACCAGCCCCCACAGGGGCGGGACAGCCCCAGCATTTT.

This clone came up once. The chain recombines TRBV7-2 with TRBJ2-7, with 9 bases that match TRBD1. CDR3 size: 15 residues. Germline V gene data show CDR1 as SGHTA and CDR2 as FQGNSA. V gave up 9 bases and J gave up 5 bases; unmatched junction bases: 14. DNA for the CDR3: TGTGCCAGTATCGAATACGGGGGGACAGGGAACGAGCAGTACTTC. It encodes CASIEYGGTGNEQYF.

The rearrangement uses TRBV9 and TRBJ2-7; 7 bases align to TRBD1. This CDR3 contains 16 residues. Germline loops: CDR1 SGDLS, CDR2 YYNGEE. Trimming removed 0 bases from V and 5 bases from J; junction bases left unmatched: 11. The CDR3: CASSVGGTGEYHEQYF. The CDR3 DNA follows: TGTGCCAGCAGCGTAGGGGGTACAGGGGAGTATCACGAGCAGTACTTC.

The chain recombines TRBV6-5 with TRBJ1-5; 7 bases are a match to TRBD1. The germline V gene has CDR1 MNHEY and CDR2 SVGAGI. V lost 5 bases to trimming and J lost 4 bases; unmatched junction nucleotides: 8. The CDR3 runs 15 residues. DNA of the CDR3: TGTGCCAGCAGTGCACAGGGGAAACCAAATCAGCCCCAGCATTTT. The encoded protein is CASSAQGKPNQPQHF.

This clone was observed a few times. The genes are TRBV7-2 and TRBJ1-5; D ambiguous. Trimming left V 1 base short and J 9 bases short, with 7 bases between. The CDR3 runs to 12 residues. Germline-derived CDR1 and CDR2 are SGHTA and FQGNSA. The CDR3 DNA sequence: TGTGCCAGCAGCTTAGGGGGTCGGCCCCAGCATTTT. Its protein is CASSLGGRPQHF.

V usage is TRBV29-1 and J usage is TRBJ2-3, with D tentatively TRBD2 (6 bases). The germline gives CDR1 SQVTM, CDR2 ANQGSEA. CDR3 length equals 13 residues. The CDR3 reads CSAHGGTGDTQYF. The CDR3, as DNA: TGCAGTGCCCACGGGGGAACGGGAGATACGCAGTATTTT.

The chain's CDR3 is CASSQVPQHWETQFF. CDR3 coding DNA: TGTGCCAGCAGCCAAGTTCCCCAGCACTGGGAGACCCAGTTCTTC. The chain couples TRBV14 to TRBJ2-1; D may be TRBD2 (5 bases). The V gene's germline CDR1 is SGHDN and CDR2 FVKESK. V shed 1 base and J shed 13 bases, with 20 bases lying between them. The CDR3 length is 15 residues.

This clone was counted only a few times. The same CDR3 can be traced to other DNA sequences in this sample. The rearrangement joins TRBV29-1 to TRBJ1-5; 8 bases are a match to TRBD1. The CDR3 is made up of 13 amino acids. V gave up 6 bases and J gave up 7 bases; unmatched junction bases: 8. Germline CDR1 SQVTM, CDR2 ANQGSEA. The chain's CDR3 is CSVVDRGGQPQHF. As DNA, the CDR3 is TGCAGCGTGGTAGACAGGGGAGGACAGCCCCAGCATTTT. The variable domain in full, with the rest retrieved from reference TRBV29-1 and TRBJ1-5, is SAVISQKPSRDICQRGTSLTIQCQVDSQVTMMFWYRQQPGQSLTLIATANQGSEATYESGFVIDKFPISRPNLTFSTLTVSNMSPEDSSIYLCSVVDRGGQPQHFGDGTRLSIL.

The chain has TRBV15 and TRBJ2-1; D is undetermined. The V and J ends lost 2 bases and 9 bases respectively, with 8 bases between them. Germline CDR1 and CDR2: LNHNV and YYDKDF (reference sequence). The CDR3 sequence is 12 residues long. CDR3 amino acids: CATSRREGEQFF. CDR3 sequence (DNA): TGTGCCACCAGCAGAAGAGAAGGTGAGCAGTTCTTC. Complete variable domain (other parts from reference TRBV15 and TRBJ2-1): DAMVIQNPRYQVTQFGKPVTLSCSQTLNHNVMYWYQQKSSQAPKLLFHYYDKDFNNEADTPDNFQSRRPNTSFCFLDIRSPGLGDTAMYLCATSRREGEQFFGPGTRLTVL.

The chain carries TRBV29-1 and TRBJ1-2; D not certain. CDR3 length equals 13 residues. The V and J ends lost 4 bases and 1 base respectively, with 10 bases between them. CDR1 is SQVTM, CDR2 ANQGSEA, per germline. CDR3 sequence: CSVVVRRNYGYTF. The CDR3, as DNA: TGCAGCGTTGTAGTCAGGCGTAACTATGGCTACACCTTC.